This T cell receptor beta chain originates from a study of cytomegalovirus exposure and HLA in healthy donors. Study summary: About 85 million unique TCR sequences came from HLA-typed donors in an early release.

General study results and limits: Previous analysis showed most TCR beta V segments were productive about 87% or about 30% of the time. A missense variant in DCLRE1C was later tied to TCR beta V- and J-gene trimming. Among TCR sequences, most were rare, though some public TCRs appeared in many donors.

The PCR employed 60 Vbeta primers together with 13 Jbeta primers. TCRdb's table, derived via immunoSEQ multiplex PCR, lists solely in-frame clones and lacks some. The table includes roughly 130,000 clones, about 73% detected once. As to this clone: Its antigen is undetermined.

The CDR3 totals 14 residues. The V gene's germline CDR1 is SGHVS and CDR2 FQNEAQ. Trimming removed 5 bases from V and 3 bases from J, with 14 bases in between. Sequenced: PBMCs. This rearrangement joins TRBV7-8 to TRBJ2-7; no reliable D call. The sequence came from a human donor in good health. CDR3 in DNA: TGTGCCAGCAGCCCCGGTGGCACAGACTACGAGCAGTACTTC. The encoded protein is CASSPGGTDYEQYF.